This T cell receptor beta chain appears in the sequencing data of a study of T cell repertoires in aging, cancer and after chemotherapy. About the research overall: Chronic lymphocytic leukemia patients on fludarabine- or bendamustine-based regimens gave paired samples before and after chemotherapy. General observations from the study: Across the chemotherapy interval, each cancer cohort showed higher median generation probability, suggesting thymic rebound.

The CDR3 is 15 residues long. V dropped 0 bases and J dropped 3 bases, with 8 bases sitting between them. Germline V CDR1 and CDR2: SEHNR, FQNEAQ (reference sequence). Multiplex touch-down PCR with TRB-A/B primers amplified rearranged V-D-J TRB sequences. TCRdb used MiXCR to reprocess the multiplex PCR reads, holding one entry per CDR3 protein. The sample consists of 550 or so distinct CDR3 sequences, more than 15% of them appearing once. By frequency in the sample, this clonotype is medium-sized. Antigen specificity is unknown. The template was genomic DNA from peripheral blood, not RNA. V gene TRBV7-9 combines with J gene TRBJ2-2; maybe TRBD2 (5 bases). The material sequenced was blood. The receptor comes from a human donor with a blood cancer. The CDR3 here is CASSLAGSYTGELFF. CDR3 sequence (DNA): TGTGCCAGCAGCTTAGCGGGGAGTTACACCGGGGAGCTGTTTTTT.